This TCR beta chain appears in the sequencing data of a study of blood T cells in healthy people across ages. Each sample used at least 6 million PBMCs. Using a J-beta primer mix together with a sample-barcoded 5' primer, a second PCR was run for roughly 6 to 11 cycles. TCRdb analysed the 5' RACE reads with MiXCR anew, one entry per CDR3 protein. The sample lists about 1.4 million distinct CDR3 sequences; around 59% were seen once. V was shortened by 5 bases and J by 1 base, with 17 bases between the two germline ends. Looked up from germline, CDR1 is ENHRY and CDR2 is SYGVKD. The CDR3 is 16 residues long.

Input material: blood. This receptor was taken from a man younger than 30 in good health. The chain employs TRBV10-3 and TRBJ1-1; D call uncertain. The chain's CDR3 is CAISTRGVEGNTEAFF. CDR3 nucleotide sequence: TGTGCCATCAGTACTCGTGGGGTTGAGGGGAACACTGAAGCTTTCTTT.